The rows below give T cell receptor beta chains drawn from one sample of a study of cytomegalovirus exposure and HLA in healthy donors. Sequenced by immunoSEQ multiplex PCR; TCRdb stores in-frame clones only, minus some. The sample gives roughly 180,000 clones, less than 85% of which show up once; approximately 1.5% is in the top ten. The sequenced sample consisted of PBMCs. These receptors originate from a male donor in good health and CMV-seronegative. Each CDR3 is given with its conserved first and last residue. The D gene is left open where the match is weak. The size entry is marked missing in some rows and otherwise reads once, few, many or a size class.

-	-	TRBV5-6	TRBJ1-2	CASSLAGNYGYTF	TGTGCCAGCAGCTTGGCCGGGAACTATGGCTACACCTTC
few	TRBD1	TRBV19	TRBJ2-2	CASSFRTGQTDREGSGELFF	TGTGCCAGTAGTTTCCGTACCGGACAAACGGACAGGGAAGGTTCCGGGGAGCTGTTTTTT
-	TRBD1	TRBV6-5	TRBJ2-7	CASSARRDRVEQYF	TGTGCCAGCAGTGCCCGCCGGGACAGGGTCGAGCAGTACTTC
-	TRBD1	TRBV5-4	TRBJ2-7	CASSGTGGIHEQYF	TGTGCCAGCTCCGGGACAGGGGGAATCCACGAGCAGTACTTC
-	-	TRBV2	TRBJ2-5	CASSRGPETQYF	TGTGCCAGCAGCAGGGGCCCCGAGACCCAGTACTTC
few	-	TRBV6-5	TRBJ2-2	CASSLQTGSNTGELFF	TGTGCCAGCAGTTTACAGACAGGCTCGAACACCGGGGAGCTGTTTTTT
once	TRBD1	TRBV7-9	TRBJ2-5	CASRSGTGRQTQYF	TGTGCCAGCAGGTCCGGGACAGGGAGACAGACCCAGTACTTC
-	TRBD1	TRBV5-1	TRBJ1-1	CASSLQGASTEAFF	TGCGCCAGCAGCTTGCAGGGGGCGTCCACTGAAGCTTTCTTT
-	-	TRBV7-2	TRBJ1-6	CASSPHSSYNSPLHF	TGTGCCAGCAGCCCTCACAGCTCCTATAATTCACCCCTCCACTTT
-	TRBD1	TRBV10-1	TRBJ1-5	CASPEGASNQPQHF	TGCGCCAGCCCCGAGGGGGCGAGCAATCAGCCCCAGCATTTT
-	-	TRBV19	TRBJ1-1	CASRLKQGWNTEAFF	TGTGCCAGTAGACTAAAACAGGGCTGGAACACTGAAGCTTTCTTT
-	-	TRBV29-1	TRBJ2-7	CSVWTTGSYEQYF	TGCAGCGTTTGGACGACAGGCTCCTACGAGCAGTACTTC
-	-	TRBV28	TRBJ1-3	CASSPGGARSGNTIYF	TGTGCCAGCAGCCCCGGGGGGGCTCGATCCGGAAACACCATATATTTT
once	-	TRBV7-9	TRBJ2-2	CASSLDSSGHTGELFF	TGTGCCAGCAGCTTAGATTCCAGCGGCCACACCGGGGAGCTGTTTTTT
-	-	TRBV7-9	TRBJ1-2	CASSYLGGAINYGYTF	TGTGCCAGCAGCTACCTAGGGGGGGCGATTAACTATGGCTACACCTTC
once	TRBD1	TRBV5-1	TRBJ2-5	CASSLGTGTGIETQYF	TGCGCCAGCAGCTTGGGAACCGGGACAGGGATAGAGACCCAGTACTTC
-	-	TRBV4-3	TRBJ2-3	CASSQEGGNAADTQYF	TGCGCCAGCAGCCAAGAAGGGGGAAATGCCGCAGATACGCAGTATTTT
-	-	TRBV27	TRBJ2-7	CASSPTRGEQYF	TGTGCCAGCAGCCCGACCCGAGGTGAGCAGTACTTC
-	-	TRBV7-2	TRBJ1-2	CASSPSAGTNYGYTF	TGTGCCAGCAGTCCTTCAGCCGGGACTAACTATGGCTACACCTTC
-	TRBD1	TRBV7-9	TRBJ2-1	CASSPDRGVFDEQFF	TGTGCCAGCAGCCCGGACAGGGGGGTCTTCGATGAGCAGTTCTTC
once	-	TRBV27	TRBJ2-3	CASRPSGDTDTQYF	TGTGCCAGCAGACCCTCGGGAGACACAGATACGCAGTATTTT
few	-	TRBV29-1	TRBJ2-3	CSVSTDTDTQYF	TGCAGCGTTTCTACAGACACAGATACGCAGTATTTT
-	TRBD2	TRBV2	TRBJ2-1	CASRTPSGGGSSNEQFF	TGTGCCAGCAGGACTCCTAGCGGCGGAGGCTCTTCCAATGAGCAGTTCTTC
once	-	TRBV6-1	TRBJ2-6	CASRRDSGANVLTF	TGTGCCAGCAGGAGGGACTCTGGGGCCAACGTCCTGACTTTC
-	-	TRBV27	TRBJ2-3	CATSDRGTDTQYF	TGTGCCACCTCGGACAGAGGCACAGATACGCAGTATTTT
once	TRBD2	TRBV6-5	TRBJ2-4	CASSNTPAGVAAQYF	TGTGCCAGCAGTAACACCCCAGCGGGAGTCGCCGCTCAGTACTTC
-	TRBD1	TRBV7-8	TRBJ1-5	CASSVKPGQSGRNQPQHF	TGTGCCAGCAGCGTAAAACCGGGACAGTCGGGACGCAATCAGCCCCAGCATTTT
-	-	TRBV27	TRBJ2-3	CASSLDGRVFRGDTQYF	TGTGCCAGCAGTTTAGACGGCAGGGTATTCAGGGGAGATACGCAGTATTTT
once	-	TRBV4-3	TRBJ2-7	CASSQESVMPYEQYF	TGCGCCAGCAGCCAAGAATCGGTAATGCCCTACGAGCAGTACTTC
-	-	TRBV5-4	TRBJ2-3	CASSTPLVVDTQYF	TGTGCCAGCAGCACCCCACTAGTTGTTGATACGCAGTATTTT
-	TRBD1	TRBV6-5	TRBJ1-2	CASSRPRTGSGYTF	TGTGCCAGCAGCCGCCCACGGACAGGGTCCGGCTACACCTTC
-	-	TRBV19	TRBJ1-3	CASSFRTRNTIYF	TGTGCCAGTAGTTTCAGGACAAGAAACACCATATATTTT
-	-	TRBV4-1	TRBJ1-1	CASSQLQRQGLRAFF	TGCGCCAGCAGCCAACTCCAACGGCAGGGACTCCGTGCTTTCTTT
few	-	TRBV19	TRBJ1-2	CASSPLTGGYGYTF	TGTGCCAGTAGTCCGTTAACCGGGGGCTATGGCTACACCTTC
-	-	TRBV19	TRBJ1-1	CASSPPDTEAFF	TGTGCCAGTAGCCCCCCGGACACTGAAGCTTTCTTT
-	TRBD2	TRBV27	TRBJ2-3	CASSLLAGVSTDTQYF	TGTGCCAGCAGTTTATTGGCGGGAGTTAGCACAGATACGCAGTATTTT
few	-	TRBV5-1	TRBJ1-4	CASSITSTNEKLFF	TGCGCCAGCAGCATCACTTCCACTAATGAAAAACTGTTTTTT
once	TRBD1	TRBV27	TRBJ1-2	CASSLPRKGTGDGYTF	TGTGCCAGCAGTTTACCGCGGAAAGGGACAGGGGATGGCTACACCTTC
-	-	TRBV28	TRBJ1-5	CASSYRPGFLHF	TGTGCCAGCAGTTATCGGCCGGGTTTCTTGCATTTT
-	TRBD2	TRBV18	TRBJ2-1	CASSPKPTGTSGHPEENEQFF	TGTGCCAGCTCACCCAAACCTACCGGGACTAGCGGCCACCCAGAGGAGAATGAGCAGTTCTTC
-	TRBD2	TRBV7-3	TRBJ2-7	CASSQTSGVVKTFEQYF	TGTGCCAGCAGCCAGACTAGCGGGGTAGTCAAAACCTTCGAGCAGTACTTC
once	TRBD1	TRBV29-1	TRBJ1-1	CSVGTTGGNTEAFF	TGCAGCGTTGGGACGACAGGGGGTAACACTGAAGCTTTCTTT
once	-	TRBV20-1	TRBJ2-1	CSASNRNEQFF	TGCAGTGCCAGCAACAGGAATGAGCAGTTCTTC
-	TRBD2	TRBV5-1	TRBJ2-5	CASSFGPTSGSETQYF	TGCGCCAGCAGCTTTGGGCCGACTAGCGGTTCGGAGACCCAGTACTTC
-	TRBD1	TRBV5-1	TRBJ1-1	CASSSVGTGGSMNTEAFF	TGCGCCAGCAGCTCAGTGGGGACAGGGGGTTCGATGAACACTGAAGCTTTCTTT
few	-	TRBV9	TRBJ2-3	CASSPRPTDTQYF	TGTGCCAGCAGCCCCCGTCCCACAGATACGCAGTATTTT
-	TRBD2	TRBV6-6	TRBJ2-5	CASSRPTSGGIETQYF	TGTGCCAGCAGCCGACCAACTAGCGGGGGAATAGAGACCCAGTACTTC
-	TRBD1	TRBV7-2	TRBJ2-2	CASSLVATGGLTGELFF	TGTGCCAGCAGCTTAGTGGCGACAGGGGGCCTCACCGGGGAGCTGTTTTTT
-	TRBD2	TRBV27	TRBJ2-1	CASTPLAGGDNEQFF	TGTGCCAGCACTCCCCTAGCGGGAGGGGACAATGAGCAGTTCTTC
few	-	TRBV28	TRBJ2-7	CASSLPLSSYEQYF	TGTGCCAGCAGTTTGCCCCTAAGCTCCTACGAGCAGTACTTC
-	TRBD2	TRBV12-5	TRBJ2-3	CASATGPSGILDTQYF	TGTGCTAGTGCCACGGGGCCTAGCGGGATATTAGATACGCAGTATTTT
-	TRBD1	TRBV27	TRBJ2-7	CASSLGQGPYEQYF	TGTGCCAGCAGTTTGGGACAGGGGCCCTACGAGCAGTACTTC
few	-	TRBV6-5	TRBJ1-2	CASSFLIGSPQPYTF	TGTGCCAGCAGTTTCCTGATCGGGTCTCCGCAACCCTACACCTTC
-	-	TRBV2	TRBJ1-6	CASSESSNSPLHF	TGTGCCAGCAGTGAGAGTTCTAATTCACCCCTCCACTTT
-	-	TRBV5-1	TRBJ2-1	CASITFPKQGNEQFF	TGCGCCAGCATCACGTTTCCAAAACAGGGAAATGAGCAGTTCTTC
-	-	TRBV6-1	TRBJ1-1	CASSPQSTEAFF	TGTGCCAGCAGTCCACAGAGTACTGAAGCTTTCTTT
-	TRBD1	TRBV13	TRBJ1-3	CASSPGTGPGNTIYF	TGTGCCAGCAGCCCCGGGACAGGGCCCGGAAACACCATATATTTT
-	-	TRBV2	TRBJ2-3	CASRTRGTDTQYF	TGTGCCAGCAGGACTAGAGGCACAGATACGCAGTATTTT
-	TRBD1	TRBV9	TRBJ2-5	CASSPRQGDETQYF	TGTGCCAGCAGCCCTAGACAGGGGGACGAGACCCAGTACTTC